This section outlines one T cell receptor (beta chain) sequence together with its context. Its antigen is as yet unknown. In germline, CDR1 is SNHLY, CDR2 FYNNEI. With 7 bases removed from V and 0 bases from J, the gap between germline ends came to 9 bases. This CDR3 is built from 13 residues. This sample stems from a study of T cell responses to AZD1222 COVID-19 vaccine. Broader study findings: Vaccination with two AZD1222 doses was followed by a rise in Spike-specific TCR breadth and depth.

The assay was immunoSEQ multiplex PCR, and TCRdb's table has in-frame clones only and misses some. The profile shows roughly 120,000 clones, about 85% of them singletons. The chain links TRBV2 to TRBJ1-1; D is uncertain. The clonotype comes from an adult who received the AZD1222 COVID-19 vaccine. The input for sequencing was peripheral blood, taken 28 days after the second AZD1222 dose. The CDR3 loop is CASKTTMNTEAFF. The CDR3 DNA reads TGTGCCAGCAAAACAACCATGAACACTGAAGCTTTCTTT.